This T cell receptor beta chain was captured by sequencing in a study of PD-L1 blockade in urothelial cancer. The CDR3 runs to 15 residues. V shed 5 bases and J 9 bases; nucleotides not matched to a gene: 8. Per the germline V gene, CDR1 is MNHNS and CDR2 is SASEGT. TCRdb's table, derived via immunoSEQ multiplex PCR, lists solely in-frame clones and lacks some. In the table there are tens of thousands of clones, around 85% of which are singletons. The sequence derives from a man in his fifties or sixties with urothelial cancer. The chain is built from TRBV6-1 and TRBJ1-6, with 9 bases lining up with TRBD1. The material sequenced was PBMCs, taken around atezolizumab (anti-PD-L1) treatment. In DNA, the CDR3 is TGTGCCAGCAGTCGACCGGGACAGGGTGGTTCACCCCTCCACTTT. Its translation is CASSRPGQGGSPLHF.